This is a list of T cell receptor beta chains from one sample in a study of T cells after yellow fever vaccination. Using its own MiXCR run on the 5' RACE reads, TCRdb lists one record per CDR3 protein. The sample contains 300,000 to 350,000 distinct CDR3 sequences, roughly 8.4% of which appear only once. Source: PBMCs, taken approximately 40 days after the first yellow fever vaccination. These TCRs come from a man aged 18 to 30 who received the YFV17D yellow fever vaccine. CDR3s include the opening cysteine and the closing phenylalanine or tryptophan. The D gene is left open where the match is weak. Only part of the rows carry a size: once, few, many, or a class if the clone is expanded.

>.|TRBV12-3/TRBV12-4|TRBJ2-7|many
CASSLGFYEQYF
TGTGCCAGCAGTTTAGGTTTCTACGAGCAGTACTTC
>TRBD2|TRBV20-1|TRBJ2-2|few
CSASRWGGVKRELFF
TGCAGTGCTTCTCGGTGGGGGGGTGTGAAGCGGGAGCTGTTTTTT
>.|TRBV6-6|TRBJ2-5|few
CASNEGGSQYF
TGTGCCAGCAACGAGGGGGGGTCCCAGTACTTC
>TRBD2|TRBV5-4|TRBJ2-3|.
CASSPFGRGVKDTQYF
TGTGCCAGCAGCCCGTTCGGGCGGGGGGTTAAAGATACGCAGTATTTT
>.|TRBV12-3/TRBV12-4|TRBJ1-5|many
CASSLRQGIQPQHF
TGTGCCAGCAGTTTAAGGCAGGGGATTCAGCCCCAGCATTTT
>.|TRBV20-1|TRBJ2-3|.
CSASTRTDTQYF
TGCAGTGCTAGTACCCGGACGGATACGCAGTATTTT
>.|TRBV7-9|TRBJ1-2|few
CASSLSREDGYTF
TGTGCCAGCAGCTTAAGCAGGGAGGATGGCTACACCTTC
>.|TRBV19|TRBJ2-2|few
CASSKGAALNTGELFF
TGTGCCAGTAGTAAAGGTGCAGCTTTGAACACCGGGGAGCTGTTTTTT
>TRBD2|TRBV9|TRBJ2-3|few
CASSAPSTGLVVSDTQYF
TGTGCCAGCAGCGCACCCTCCACCGGACTAGTGGTCTCAGATACGCAGTATTTT
>.|TRBV12-3/TRBV12-4|TRBJ1-5|few
CASTLGGGQPQHF
TGTGCCAGCACCCTCGGCGGGGGCCAGCCCCAGCATTTT
>.|TRBV12-3/TRBV12-4|TRBJ2-7|few
CASSDPLGTVDEQYF
TGTGCCAGCAGTGACCCTCTGGGGACTGTAGACGAGCAGTACTTC